This entry lists 26 T cell receptor beta chains sequenced from one sample in a study of identical twins. TCRdb analysed the 5' RACE reads with MiXCR anew, one entry per CDR3 protein. The sample lists 500,000 to 550,000 distinct CDR3 sequences; approximately 20% were seen once. The sample was also linked to a second study, of yellow fever vaccine responses in identical twins.

Source material: CD4+ T cells sorted from blood. These TCRs come from a woman aged 18-30 years in good health.

The sample holds a few counts of this clonotype. The V and J genes are TRBV2 and TRBJ1-4; 9 nucleotides match TRBD1. J gave up 10 bases and V 7 bases, and 4 bases lay outside the gene matches. Looked up from germline, CDR1 is SNHLY and CDR2 is FYNNEI. The CDR3 spans 12 residues. The CDR3 here is CASTGQGPKLFF. The CDR3 nucleotides are TGTGCCAGCACCGGACAGGGGCCAAAACTGTTTTTT.

The chain carries TRBV5-1 and TRBJ2-1; 15 nucleotides align to TRBD2. J was trimmed by 8 bases and V by 3 bases; bases with no gene match: 9. CDR1 SGHRS and CDR2 YFSETQ come from the germline V gene. The CDR3 spans 17 residues. The CDR3 DNA reads as TGCGCCAGCAGCTGGGGGACTAGCGGGGGGCAGACCCATGAGCAGTTCTTC. As protein: CASSWGTSGGQTHEQFF.

J is TRBJ2-2 and V is TRBV5-6; TRBD1 aligns across 8 bases. Germline assignment: CDR1 SGHDT and CDR2 YYEEEE. This CDR3 region has 16 residues. The junction had 10 bases not matched to a gene; V was cut back by 6 bases and J by 3 bases. The CDR3 DNA is TGTGCCAGCACCCTAGGAGGACAGGGAGACACCGGGGAGCTGTTTTTT. Its translation is CASTLGGQGDTGELFF.

This clonotype turned up a few times. J is TRBJ2-7 and V is TRBV5-1, with 7 positions matching TRBD2. This CDR3 contains 13 residues. From germline, CDR1 is SGHRS and CDR2 YFSETQ. Unmatched junction bases numbered 6, after V lost 7 bases and J lost 2 bases. The CDR3 loop reads CASRPSGTYEQYF. The CDR3 DNA reads TGCGCCAGCCGGCCTAGCGGAACCTACGAGCAGTACTTC.

This clonotype was counted many times. J is TRBJ1-5 and V is TRBV7-9; TRBD1 matches at 7 bases. Germline assignment: CDR1 SEHNR and CDR2 FQNEAQ (reference sequence). The CDR3 is made up of 12 amino acids. The V gene end was trimmed by 5 bases and the J gene end by 5 bases; junction bases not matched to a gene: 0. The CDR3 loop reads CASSGTDQPQHF. CDR3 DNA: TGTGCCAGCAGCGGGACAGATCAGCCCCAGCATTTT.

The rearrangement joins TRBV20-1 to TRBJ2-7; no clear D. Germline CDR1 reads DFQATT; CDR2 reads SNEGSKA (reference sequence). The CDR3 has 15 residues. Trimming took off 3 bases at V and 1 base at J, with 16 bases between the two ends. CDR3 coding DNA: TGCAGTGCTAGCTCCGGACCTGTGGGGTCCTACGAGCAGTACGTC. It specifies CSASSGPVGSYEQYV.

The chain uses TRBV27 and TRBJ2-7; D unresolved. This CDR3 contains 13 residues. V shed 8 bases and J shed 6 bases, with 17 bases lying between them. The germline V gene has CDR1 MNHEY and CDR2 SMNVEV (reference sequence). The CDR3 DNA follows: TGTGCCAGCCGACCTGCATTCTGGGGCGAGCAGTACTTC. It yields the protein CASRPAFWGEQYF.

The chain is built from TRBV7-6 and TRBJ2-1; 7 nucleotides line up with TRBD2. This CDR3 region has 13 residues. Germline trimming cut 5 bases from V and 9 bases from J; bases unmatched to any gene: 7. CDR1 SGHVS and CDR2 FNYEAQ come from the germline V gene. CDR3 loop: CASSMMGGIEQFF. CDR3 nucleotides: TGTGCCAGCAGCATGATGGGGGGGATTGAGCAGTTCTTC.

V is TRBV5-1 and J is TRBJ2-6; D remains ambiguous. V was pared by 0 bases and J by 0 bases, with 4 bases between. Germline values: CDR1 SGHRS, CDR2 YFSETQ. The CDR3 has 15 residues. CDR3 protein: CASSLDVSGANVLTF. CDR3 in DNA: TGCGCCAGCAGCTTGGACGTCTCTGGGGCCAACGTCCTGACTTTC.

This clonotype was seen a few times. This chain uses TRBV10-2 with TRBJ2-5; no reliable D call. The germline gives CDR1 WSHSY, CDR2 SAAADI. Trimming shortened V by 2 bases and J by 7 bases, and 8 bases separated the two germline ends. CDR3 length: 12 amino acids. The CDR3 DNA sequence: TGCGCCAGCAGTGAGGGGATGGGGACCCAGTACTTC. Protein: CASSEGMGTQYF.

This clonotype was observed a handful of times. The chain carries TRBV5-1 and TRBJ1-5; D gene uncertain. This CDR3 has 14 amino acids. Germline assignment: CDR1 SGHRS and CDR2 YFSETQ. The CDR3 sequence: CAASKGGKDQPQHF. DNA for the CDR3: TGCGCAGCCTCTAAGGGCGGTAAGGATCAGCCCCAGCATTTT.

This chain joins TRBV10-3 and TRBJ2-2, with D possibly being TRBD2 (7 bases). Trimming took off 3 bases at V and 2 bases at J, with 13 bases between the two ends. The CDR3 has 16 residues. Germline CDR1 reads ENHRY; CDR2 reads SYGVKD. CDR3 protein: CAISETGGGNTGELFF. The CDR3 DNA reads as TGTGCCATCAGTGAAACTGGCGGGGGCAACACCGGGGAGCTGTTTTTT.

This clonotype was seen a handful of times. This chain connects TRBV12-3 or TRBV12-4 to TRBJ2-2; TRBD1 matches at 7 bases. The V gene end was trimmed by 5 bases and the J gene end by 7 bases; junction bases not matched to a gene: 7. The CDR3 has 14 amino acids. CDR3 region: CASSRDSRVGELFF. In nucleotides, the CDR3 is TGTGCCAGCAGTCGGGACAGTCGGGTCGGGGAGCTGTTTTTT.

J is TRBJ2-7 and V is TRBV12-3 or TRBV12-4; D gene uncertain. The CDR3 covers 12 residues. V dropped 5 bases and J dropped 4 bases, with 9 bases sitting between them. The CDR3 nucleotides are TGTGCCAGCAGTCCCTTTCTGTACGAGCAGTACTTC. Translation gives CASSPFLYEQYF.

CDR3: CSALNPPGTSRTASTDTQYF. Written as DNA, the CDR3 is TGCAGTGCTCTAAACCCTCCCGGGACTAGCCGTACGGCTAGCACAGATACGCAGTATTTT. This chain links TRBV20-1 with TRBJ2-3; 9 nucleotides line up with TRBD2. Germline-derived CDR1 and CDR2 are DFQATT and SNEGSKA (reference sequence). This CDR3 comprises 20 residues. With 5 bases clipped from V and 0 bases from J, the junction kept 21 bases outside the gene matches.

This clonotype was counted only a few times. The V gene is TRBV10-3, the J gene TRBJ2-1, with 7 bases identical to TRBD2. Germline V gene lookup returns CDR1 ENHRY and CDR2 SYGVKD. The CDR3 extends over 15 amino acids. The V and J ends lost 5 bases and 6 bases, in that order; junction bases with no gene match: 10. CDR3 in amino acids: CAISHDQTGGNEQFF. For the CDR3, the DNA is TGTGCCATCAGTCATGACCAAACGGGGGGCAATGAGCAGTTCTTC.

This chain links TRBV5-1 with TRBJ1-4; weak D call: TRBD1 (5 bases). V lost 4 bases and J lost 8, with 18 bases in between. Germline V gives CDR1 SGHRS, CDR2 YFSETQ. The CDR3 runs to 15 residues. The CDR3 DNA sequence: TGCGCCAGCAGCCCCCTTGGGGGTAGGGAAGAAAAACTGTTTTTT. It is translated as CASSPLGGREEKLFF. Variable domain in full (rest from reference TRBV5-1 and TRBJ1-4): KAGVTQTPRYLIKTRGQQVTLSCSPISGHRSVSWYQQTPGQGLQFLFEYFSETQRNKGNFPGRFSGRQFSNSRSEMNVSTLELGDSALYLCASSPLGGREEKLFFGSGTQLSVL.

The rearrangement uses TRBV7-8 and TRBJ1-6, with no clear D. This CDR3 is 13 amino acids long. Germline CDR1 SGHVS, CDR2 FQNEAQ. Between the trimmed V and J ends, which lost 3 bases and 9 bases, there was a span of 9 bases. In DNA form, the CDR3 reads TGTGCCAGCAGCTTCCTCTTGGGTTCACCCCTCCACTTT. Protein product: CASSFLLGSPLHF.

This clonotype has only a few counts. The chain has TRBV7-9 and TRBJ2-7; 12 nucleotides match TRBD2. Germline V CDR1 and CDR2: SEHNR, FQNEAQ (reference sequence). V shed 4 bases, J shed 7 bases, and the junction held 8 bases outside the gene matches. The CDR3 is made up of 15 amino acids. CDR3 coding DNA: TGTGCCAGCAGCTCCCTAGCGGGAGGGCCGGGAGAGCAGTACTTC. This encodes CASSSLAGGPGEQYF.

The genes are TRBV14 and TRBJ2-5; a weak D match, TRBD1 (6 bases). The germline V gene encodes CDR1 SGHDN and CDR2 FVKESK. This CDR3 has 14 residues. V was clipped by 3 bases and J by 5 bases, with 13 bases between them. CDR3 amino acids: CASSQNQGIETQYF. In DNA, the CDR3 is TGTGCCAGCAGCCAGAACCAGGGGATCGAGACCCAGTACTTC. Variable domain in full (rest from reference TRBV14 and TRBJ2-5): EAGVTQFPSHSVIEKGQTVTLRCDPISGHDNLYWYRRVMGKEIKFLLHFVKESKQDESGMPNNRFLAERTGGTYSTLKVQPAELEDSGVYFCASSQNQGIETQYFGPGTRLLVL.

The chain employs TRBV15 and TRBJ2-1, with 7 bases identical to TRBD2. V dropped 3 bases and J dropped 7; count of bases not matched to a gene: 18. The CDR3 has 18 residues. The germline CDR1 and CDR2 sequences are LNHNV and YYDKDF (reference sequence). CDR3 DNA: TGTGCCACCAGCAGTTACCTAACCGGGACTACCCACGGGAATGAGCAGTTCTTC. As protein: CATSSYLTGTTHGNEQFF.

This clonotype was found many times. The chain carries TRBV10-3 and TRBJ2-5, with no clear D. Germline CDR1 is ENHRY and CDR2 is SYGVKD. V dropped 0 bases and J dropped 7 bases, with 3 bases sitting between them. This CDR3 is built from 11 residues. The CDR3 nucleotides are TGTGCCATCAGTGAGTCGTGGACCCAGTACTTC. It yields the protein CAISESWTQYF.

The chain uses TRBV10-3 and TRBJ1-1; D gene ambiguous. Per the germline V gene, CDR1 is ENHRY and CDR2 is SYGVKD. Between the trimmed V and J ends, which lost 6 bases and 1 base, there was a span of 9 bases. The CDR3 spans 13 residues. The CDR3 DNA reads as TGTGCCATCAGAGACACATCGAACACTGAAGCTTTCTTT. Protein product: CAIRDTSNTEAFF.

This clonotype occurred a few times. The chain carries TRBV9 and TRBJ2-7; 8 bases align to TRBD2. This CDR3 has 16 residues. The ends lost 3 bases at V and 3 bases at J; junction bases unmatched: 11. Germline loops: CDR1 SGDLS, CDR2 YYNGEE. The CDR3 sequence: CASSEGTSGSFYEQYF. The CDR3 nucleotides are TGTGCCAGCAGCGAGGGGACCAGCGGGAGTTTCTACGAGCAGTACTTC.

The sample holds a few counts of this clonotype. This chain links TRBV5-1 with TRBJ1-5; D remains unclear. Germline loops: CDR1 SGHRS, CDR2 YFSETQ. Trimming shortened V by 1 base and J by 6 bases, and 14 bases separated the two germline ends. This CDR3 has 15 residues. The DNA of the CDR3 is TGCGCCAGCAGCTTGTTCGGGGATCCCAGTCAGCCCCAGCATTTT. Translating it yields CASSLFGDPSQPQHF.

This clonotype was picked up many times. The V gene is TRBV15, the J gene TRBJ2-3, with D possibly being TRBD2 (6 bases). CDR3 size: 17 residues. The germline CDR1 and CDR2 sequences are LNHNV and YYDKDF (reference sequence). Trimming shortened V by 0 bases and J by 1 base, and 14 bases separated the two germline ends. The CDR3, as DNA: TGTGCCACCAGCAGAGACCGGTTGGGCGGGGGCACAGATACGCAGTATTTT. Translation: CATSRDRLGGGTDTQYF.